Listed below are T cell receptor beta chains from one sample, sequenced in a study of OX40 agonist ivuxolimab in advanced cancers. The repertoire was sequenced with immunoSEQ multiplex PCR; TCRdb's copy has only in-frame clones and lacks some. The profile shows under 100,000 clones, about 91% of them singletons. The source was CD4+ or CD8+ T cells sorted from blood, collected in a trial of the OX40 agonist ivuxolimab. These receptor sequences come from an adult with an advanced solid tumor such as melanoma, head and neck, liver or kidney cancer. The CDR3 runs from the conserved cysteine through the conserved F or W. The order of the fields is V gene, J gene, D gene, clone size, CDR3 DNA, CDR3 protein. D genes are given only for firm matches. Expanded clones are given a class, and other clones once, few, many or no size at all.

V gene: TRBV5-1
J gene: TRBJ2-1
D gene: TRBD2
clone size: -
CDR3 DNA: TGCGCCAGCAAACGGCAGTCGGGGGGCAATGAGCAGTTCTTC
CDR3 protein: CASKRQSGGNEQFF

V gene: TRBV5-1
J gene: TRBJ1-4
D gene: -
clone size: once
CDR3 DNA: TGCGCCAGCAGCTTGGAGGGGGGATCAACTAATGAAAAACTGTTTTTT
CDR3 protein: CASSLEGGSTNEKLFF

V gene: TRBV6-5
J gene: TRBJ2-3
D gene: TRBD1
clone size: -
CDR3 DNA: TGTGCCAGCAGACGTGGACAGGGGTTCGATACGCAGTATTTT
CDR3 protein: CASRRGQGFDTQYF

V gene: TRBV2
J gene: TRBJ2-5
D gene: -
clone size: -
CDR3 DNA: TGTGCCAGCAGCATTCATAGGGGTCGCGAAGAGACCCAGTACTTC
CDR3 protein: CASSIHRGREETQYF

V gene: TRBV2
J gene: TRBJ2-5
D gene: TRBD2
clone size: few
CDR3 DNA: TGTGCCAGCACTAGCGGGATCGGTGAGACCCAGTACTTC
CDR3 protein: CASTSGIGETQYF

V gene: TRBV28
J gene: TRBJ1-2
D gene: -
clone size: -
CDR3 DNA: TGTGCCAGCAGTTTATCGGGGGTAAAGTATGGCTACACCTTC
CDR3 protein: CASSLSGVKYGYTF

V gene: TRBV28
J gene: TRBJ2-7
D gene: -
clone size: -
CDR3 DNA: TGTGCCAGCAGTTTCGCGTTACGACTCTACGAGCAGTACTTC
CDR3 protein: CASSFALRLYEQYF

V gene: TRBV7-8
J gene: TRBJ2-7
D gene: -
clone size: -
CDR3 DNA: TGTGCCAGCAGCTTATCAGACAGCTACGAGCAGTACTTC
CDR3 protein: CASSLSDSYEQYF

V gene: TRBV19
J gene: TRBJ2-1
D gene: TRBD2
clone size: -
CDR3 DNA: TGTGCCACCACCCGGGGTAGCGGGAATCACAATGAGCAGTTCTTC
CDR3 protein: CATTRGSGNHNEQFF

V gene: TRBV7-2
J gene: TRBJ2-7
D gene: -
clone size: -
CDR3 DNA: TGTGCCAGCAGCCAAGCAAGGGGGGTGAACGAGCAGTACTTC
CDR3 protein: CASSQARGVNEQYF

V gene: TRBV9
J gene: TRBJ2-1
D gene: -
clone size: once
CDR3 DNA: TGTGCCAGCACCGCCGACCCGAGCTCCTACAATGAGCAGTTCTTC
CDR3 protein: CASTADPSSYNEQFF